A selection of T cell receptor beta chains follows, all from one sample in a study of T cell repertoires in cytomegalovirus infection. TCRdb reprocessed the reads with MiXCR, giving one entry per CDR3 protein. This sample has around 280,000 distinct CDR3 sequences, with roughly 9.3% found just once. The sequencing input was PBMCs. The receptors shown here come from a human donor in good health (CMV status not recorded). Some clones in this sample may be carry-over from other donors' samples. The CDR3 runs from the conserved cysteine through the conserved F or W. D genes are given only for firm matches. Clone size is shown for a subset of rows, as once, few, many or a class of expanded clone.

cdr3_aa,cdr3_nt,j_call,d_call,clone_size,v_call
CSDSGAQGVEAFF,TGCAGTGACTCGGGGGCACAGGGGGTCGAAGCTTTCTTT,TRBJ1-1,TRBD1,few,TRBV20-1
CASSQGEQRSISYEQYF,TGTGCCAGCAGCCAAGGAGAACAGAGGAGCATCTCCTACGAGCAGTACTTC,TRBJ2-7,NA,many,TRBV14
CASSQEGSDTQYF,TGTGCCAGCAGCCAAGAGGGCTCGGATACGCAGTATTTT,TRBJ2-3,NA,many,TRBV4-2
CASSRPRTGVYQPQHF,TGCGCCAGCAGCCGTCCGAGAACAGGGGTATATCAGCCCCAGCATTTT,TRBJ1-5,TRBD1,NA,TRBV4-3
CASSQYIRDTQYF,TGTGCCAGCAGCCAATATATACGGGATACGCAGTATTTT,TRBJ2-3,NA,few,TRBV4-2
CASSPPGYDEQFF,TGTGCCAGCAGCCCCCCCGGATACGATGAGCAGTTCTTC,TRBJ2-1,NA,few,TRBV6-5
CSVEIRGGYTF,TGCAGCGTTGAGATCCGAGGGGGCTACACCTTC,TRBJ1-2,NA,few,TRBV29-1
CASSKDRTYGYTF,TGTGCCAGCAGCAAGGACAGGACCTACGGCTACACCTTC,TRBJ1-2,TRBD1,many,TRBV7-2
CASSRGTDNSPLHF,TGTGCCAGCAGCAGAGGGACAGATAATTCACCCCTCCACTTT,TRBJ1-6,TRBD1,many,TRBV7-9
CASSFGAEAFF,TGTGCCAGTAGTTTTGGGGCTGAAGCTTTCTTT,TRBJ1-1,NA,NA,TRBV19
CASSQTPNTEAFF,TGTGCCAGCAGCCAGACTCCCAACACTGAAGCTTTCTTT,TRBJ1-1,NA,many,TRBV7-8
CASSLDRGIGNEQFF,TGTGCCAGCAGCTTAGATCGGGGAATCGGCAATGAGCAGTTCTTC,TRBJ2-1,NA,many,TRBV7-2
CSVDPSLEYGYTF,TGCAGCGTGGACCCCAGCCTGGAATATGGCTACACCTTC,TRBJ1-2,NA,few,TRBV29-1
CSASISLLSGPYNEQFF,TGCAGTGCTAGTATTAGCCTACTCAGTGGTCCCTACAATGAGCAGTTCTTC,TRBJ2-1,NA,many,TRBV20-1
CATGTGGFGQPQHF,TGTGCCACCGGGACAGGGGGCTTCGGTCAGCCCCAGCATTTT,TRBJ1-5,TRBD1,many,TRBV28
CSARDGDRMNTEAFF,TGCAGTGCTAGAGATGGGGACAGGATGAACACTGAAGCTTTCTTT,TRBJ1-1,TRBD1,many,TRBV20-1
CAIRPSGGANTGELFF,TGTGCCATCAGGCCTAGCGGGGGGGCGAACACCGGGGAGCTGTTTTTT,TRBJ2-2,TRBD2,many,TRBV10-3
CASSRTGTGTDTQYF,TGTGCCAGCAGCCGGACCGGGACAGGCACAGATACGCAGTATTTT,TRBJ2-3,TRBD1,many,TRBV12-3/TRBV12-4
CASSTFSGAGNEQFF,TGTGCCAGCAGCACCTTTAGCGGGGCTGGCAATGAGCAGTTCTTC,TRBJ2-1,TRBD2,few,TRBV6-2/TRBV6-3
CASSNDRGTGELFF,TGTGCCAGCAGCAATGACAGGGGCACCGGGGAGCTGTTTTTT,TRBJ2-2,TRBD1,NA,TRBV6-5
CASSPTQAGQNEQFF,TGCGCCAGCAGCCCGACACAAGCAGGGCAAAATGAGCAGTTCTTC,TRBJ2-1,NA,many,TRBV5-1
CASRRLLGNTGELFF,TGTGCCAGCCGGCGGTTACTTGGGAACACCGGGGAGCTGTTTTTT,TRBJ2-2,NA,few,TRBV5-7
CSARALPGKVAQYF,TGCAGTGCTAGAGCTCTGCCAGGGAAAGTGGCGCAGTATTTT,TRBJ2-3,NA,many,TRBV20-1
CSARETGTRFNSPLHF,TGCAGTGCTAGAGAAACCGGGACAAGGTTTAATTCACCCCTCCACTTT,TRBJ1-6,NA,many,TRBV20-1
CASSQSKTTRIEAFF,TGCGCCAGCAGTCAATCGAAGACGACGAGGATTGAAGCTTTCTTT,TRBJ1-1,NA,many,TRBV23-1
CASILPPGTQYF,TGTGCCAGCATTTTACCCCCGGGGACGCAGTATTTT,TRBJ2-3,NA,many,TRBV6-2/TRBV6-3
CASNPQALMNTEAFF,TGTGCCAGCAATCCACAGGCACTCATGAACACTGAAGCTTTCTTT,TRBJ1-1,NA,many,TRBV6-1
CSVDFRLRRGGYTF,TGCAGCGTTGATTTCCGCCTTCGACGGGGCGGCTACACCTTC,TRBJ1-2,NA,NA,TRBV29-1
CASSDWTGSRGDTQYF,TGTGCCAGCAGTGATTGGACAGGGAGTCGTGGAGATACGCAGTATTTT,TRBJ2-3,TRBD1,few,TRBV25-1
CASSRTGGFNEQFF,TGTGCCAGCAGCCGGACAGGGGGGTTCAATGAGCAGTTCTTC,TRBJ2-1,TRBD1,once,TRBV7-9
CASSQARGRTEAFF,TGTGCCAGCAGCCAAGCCAGGGGAAGGACTGAAGCTTTCTTT,TRBJ1-1,NA,many,TRBV3-1
CAAQAPNTEAFF,TGTGCGGCACAGGCTCCGAACACTGAAGCTTTCTTT,TRBJ1-1,NA,many,TRBV6-2/TRBV6-3
CASSSTQYNEQFF,TGTGCCAGCAGTTCCACACAGTACAATGAGCAGTTCTTC,TRBJ2-1,NA,many,TRBV28
CASSPPPRGSNQPQHF,TGTGCCAGTAGCCCACCTCCCAGGGGGAGCAATCAGCCCCAGCATTTT,TRBJ1-5,TRBD1,many,TRBV19